Sequencing of this T cell receptor (beta chain) was carried out in a study of low-dose radiotherapy and immunotherapy resistance in tumors (dated by TCRdb to 2022 to 2024). Study-level background: Cohort 1 received 0.5 Gy per fraction every 2 weeks, with a prescribed total PTV dose of 6.5 Gy. Eight patients were included in the translational analysis, namely three from the first dose cohort plus the first five from the second dose cohort. Nivolumab and ipilimumab were both given intravenously, with nivolumab at a 240 mg flat dose every two weeks and ipilimumab at 1 mg/kg every six weeks. The trial did not randomize participants into treatment groups. Cohort 2 received 1 Gy per fraction every two weeks, with a total of 13 Gy over 26 weeks. Patients took aspirin 300 mg orally once daily for four cycles, starting on cycle 1 day 1. Intravenous cyclophosphamide at 200 mg/m2 was administered every two weeks, one day ahead of each radiation and immunotherapy administration.

First-strand cDNA was synthesized with Superscript III and a set of TRAV- and TRBV-specific primers, covering both TCRalpha and TCRbeta chains. A roughly 20-cycle PCR with Phusion amplified the TCRs, pairing a constant-region primer with the adapter that was attached to the V primers. The MessageAmp II aRNA Amplification Kit was used to amplify the isolated mRNA, with in vitro transcription run for approximately 15 hours at 37 degrees C. mRNA for TCR sequencing was isolated with the Dynabeads mRNA DIRECT Purification Kit. Indexed Illumina adapters were added in a second Phusion PCR of around 25 cycles, after which AMPure XP beads were used to purify the products. Deep sequencing of the TCRalpha and TCRbeta libraries was carried out on an Illumina MiniSeq instrument. The paper's processing steps were these. Custom Perl scripts pooled TCR sequences encoding the same protein, removed out-of-frame sequences and computed each clonotype's abundance. Any TCR sequence supported by only a single read was excluded from analysis. The metrics used to describe the repertoires included Shannon entropy, Gini index, clonality, richness, and the frequency of TCRs shared between repertoires. The public reads were reanalyzed by TCRdb: fastp trimming at Q25, MiXCR alignment, in-frame beta chains only. Every distinct CDR3 protein forms one entry, paired with its most common genes and DNA. TCRdb's processing, not the study's, gives the V and J calls here. Recorded for this sample are 75,000 to 95,000 distinct CDR3 sequences; 9.4% of them occurred a single time. The ten biggest clones cover about 1% of the sample.

Based on the germline V gene, the CDR1 and CDR2 sequences are SGHTA and FQGNSA. The CDR3, from cysteine to phenylalanine, totals 14 residues. Only the CDR3 portion is preserved as DNA: 42 bases, with reading frame beginning at the first base. V drops 0 bases and J drops 2 bases, leaving 8 bases in between. In its sample, this clonotype was seen many times. The target of this receptor is not known. Per-base quality was not reported, and no clone a single base away is much larger than it. The meaning of the sample's time point label: before trial treatment. Donors were enrolled in RACIN, a single-arm phase I dose-escalation trial combining nivolumab, ipilimumab, aspirin, low-dose cyclophosphamide and low-dose radiotherapy. To be eligible, a patient needed to have an advanced solid tumor that was TIL-negative.

This sequence was found in a male donor with prostate cancer. The chain is made from TRBV7-2 and TRBJ2-7, with the identity of the D gene unclear. Specimen: PBMCs, collected before treatment. The CDR3 here reads CASSLASDPYEQYF. At the DNA level, the sequence is TGTGCCAGCAGCTTAGCGTCCGACCCCTACGAGCAGTACTTC.